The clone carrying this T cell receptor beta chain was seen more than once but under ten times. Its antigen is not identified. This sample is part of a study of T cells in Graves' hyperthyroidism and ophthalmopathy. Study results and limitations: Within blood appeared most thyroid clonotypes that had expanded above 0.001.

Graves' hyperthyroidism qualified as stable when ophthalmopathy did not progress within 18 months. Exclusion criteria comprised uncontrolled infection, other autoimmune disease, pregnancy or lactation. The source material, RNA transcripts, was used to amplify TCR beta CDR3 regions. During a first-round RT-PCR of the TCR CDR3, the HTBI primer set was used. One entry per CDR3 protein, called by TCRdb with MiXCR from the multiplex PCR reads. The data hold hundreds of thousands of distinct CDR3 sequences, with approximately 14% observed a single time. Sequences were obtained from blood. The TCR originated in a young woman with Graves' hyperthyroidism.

The CDR3 loop reads CASSSGTEYNQPQHF. CDR3 DNA sequence: TGTGCCAGCAGTAGCGGGACGGAGTACAATCAGCCCCAGCATTTT. This rearrangement joins TRBV27 to TRBJ1-5, with D tentatively TRBD1 (5 bases). V was trimmed by 5 bases and J by 3 bases, leaving 14 bases between them. The V gene's germline CDR1 is MNHEY and CDR2 SMNVEV (reference sequence). The CDR3 length is 15 residues.